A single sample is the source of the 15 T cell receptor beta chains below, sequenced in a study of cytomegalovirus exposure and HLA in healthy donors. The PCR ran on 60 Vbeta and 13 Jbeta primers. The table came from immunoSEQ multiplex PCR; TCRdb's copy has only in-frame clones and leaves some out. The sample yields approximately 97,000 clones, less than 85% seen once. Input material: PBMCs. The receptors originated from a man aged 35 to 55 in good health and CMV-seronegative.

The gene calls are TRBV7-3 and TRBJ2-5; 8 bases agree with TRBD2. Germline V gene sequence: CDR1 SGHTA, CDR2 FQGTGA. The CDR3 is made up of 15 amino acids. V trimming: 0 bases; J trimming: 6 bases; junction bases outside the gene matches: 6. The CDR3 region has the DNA TGTGCCAGCAGCTTAACCTTAGCGGGGCCGAAGACCCAGTACTTC. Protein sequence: CASSLTLAGPKTQYF.

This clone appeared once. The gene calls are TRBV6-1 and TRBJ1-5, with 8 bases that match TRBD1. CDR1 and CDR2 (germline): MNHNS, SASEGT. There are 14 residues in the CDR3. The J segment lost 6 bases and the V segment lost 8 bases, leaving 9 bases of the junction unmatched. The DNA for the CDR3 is TGTGCCAGCTATACCCAGGGGGCGAGTCAGCCCCAGCATTTT. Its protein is CASYTQGASQPQHF.

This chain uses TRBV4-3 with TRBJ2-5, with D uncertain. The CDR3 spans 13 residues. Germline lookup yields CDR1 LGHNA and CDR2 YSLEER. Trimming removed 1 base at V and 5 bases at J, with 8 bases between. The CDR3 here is CASSQVGAETQYF. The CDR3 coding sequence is TGCGCCAGCAGCCAAGTAGGAGCGGAGACCCAGTACTTC.

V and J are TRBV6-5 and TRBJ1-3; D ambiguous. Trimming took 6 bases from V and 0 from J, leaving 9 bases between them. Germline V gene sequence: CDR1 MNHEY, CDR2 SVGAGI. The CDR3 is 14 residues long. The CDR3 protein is CASRGQVSGNTIYF. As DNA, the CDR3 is TGTGCCAGCAGAGGTCAGGTCTCTGGAAACACCATATATTTT.

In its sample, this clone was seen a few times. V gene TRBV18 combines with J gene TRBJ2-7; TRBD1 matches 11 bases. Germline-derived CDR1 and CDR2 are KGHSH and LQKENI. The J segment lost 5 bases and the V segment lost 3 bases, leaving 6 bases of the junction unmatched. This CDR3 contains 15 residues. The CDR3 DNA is TGTGCCAGCTCACCTCGGACAGGGGGCGAGGACGAGCAGTACTTC. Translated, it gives CASSPRTGGEDEQYF.

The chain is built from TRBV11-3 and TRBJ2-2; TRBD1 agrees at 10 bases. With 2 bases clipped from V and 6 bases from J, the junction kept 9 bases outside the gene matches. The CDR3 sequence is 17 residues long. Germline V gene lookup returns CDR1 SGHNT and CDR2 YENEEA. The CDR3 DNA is TGTGCCAGCAGCTTAACGCAAGGGACAGGGGTCGCCGGGGAGCTGTTTTTT. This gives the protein CASSLTQGTGVAGELFF. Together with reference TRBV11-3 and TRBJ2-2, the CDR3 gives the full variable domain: EAGVVQSPRYKIIEKKQPVAFWCNPISGHNTLYWYLQNLGQGPELLIRYENEEAVDDSQLPKDRFSAERLKGVDSTLKIQPAELGDSAVYLCASSLTQGTGVAGELFFGEGSRLTVL.

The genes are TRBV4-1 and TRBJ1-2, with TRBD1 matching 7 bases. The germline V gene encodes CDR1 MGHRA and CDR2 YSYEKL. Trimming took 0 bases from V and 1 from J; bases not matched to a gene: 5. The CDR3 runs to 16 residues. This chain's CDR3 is CASSQEPDRINYGYTF. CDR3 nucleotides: TGCGCCAGCAGCCAAGAGCCGGACAGGATTAACTATGGCTACACCTTC.

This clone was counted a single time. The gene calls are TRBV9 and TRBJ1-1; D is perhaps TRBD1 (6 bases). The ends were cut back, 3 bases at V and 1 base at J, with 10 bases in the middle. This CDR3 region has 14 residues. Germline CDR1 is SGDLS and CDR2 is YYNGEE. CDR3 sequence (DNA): TGTGCCAGCAGCGCAGGGGCCGCGAACACTGAAGCTTTCTTT. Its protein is CASSAGAANTEAFF. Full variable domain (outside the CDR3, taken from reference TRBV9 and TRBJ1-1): DSGVTQTPKHLITATGQRVTLRCSPRSGDLSVYWYQQSLDQGLQFLIQYYNGEERAKGNILERFSAQQFPDLHSELNLSSLELGDSALYFCASSAGAANTEAFFGQGTRLTVV.

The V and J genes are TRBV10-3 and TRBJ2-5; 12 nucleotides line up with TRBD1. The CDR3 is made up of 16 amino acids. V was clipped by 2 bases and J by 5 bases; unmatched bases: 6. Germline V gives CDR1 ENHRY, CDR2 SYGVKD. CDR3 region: CAISETGTGGIETQYF. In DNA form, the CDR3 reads TGTGCCATCAGTGAGACGGGGACAGGGGGCATTGAGACCCAGTACTTC.

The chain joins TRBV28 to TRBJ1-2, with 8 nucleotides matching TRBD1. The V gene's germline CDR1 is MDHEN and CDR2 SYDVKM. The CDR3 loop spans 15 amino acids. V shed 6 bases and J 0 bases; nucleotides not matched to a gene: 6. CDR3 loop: CASRRTGGTNYGYTF. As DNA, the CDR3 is TGTGCCAGCAGAAGAACAGGGGGAACTAACTATGGCTACACCTTC.

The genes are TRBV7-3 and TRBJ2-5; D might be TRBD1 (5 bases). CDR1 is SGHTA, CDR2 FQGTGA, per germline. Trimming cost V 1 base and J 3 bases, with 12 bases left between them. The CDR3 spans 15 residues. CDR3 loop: CASSLNGWGEETQYF. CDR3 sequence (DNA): TGTGCCAGCAGCTTAAATGGGTGGGGCGAAGAGACCCAGTACTTC.

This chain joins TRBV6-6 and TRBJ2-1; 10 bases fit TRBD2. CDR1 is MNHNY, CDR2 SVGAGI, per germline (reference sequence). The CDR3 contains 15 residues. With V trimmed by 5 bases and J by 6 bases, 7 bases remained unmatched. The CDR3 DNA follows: TGTGCCAGCAGTCCCCGACTAGCGGGTTCCAATGAGCAGTTCTTC. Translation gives CASSPRLAGSNEQFF.

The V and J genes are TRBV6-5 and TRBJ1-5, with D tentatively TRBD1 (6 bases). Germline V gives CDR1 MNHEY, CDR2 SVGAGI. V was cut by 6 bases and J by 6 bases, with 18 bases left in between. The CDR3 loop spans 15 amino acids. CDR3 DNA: TGTGCCAGCAGCCAAAAGGGAACAGGGAGTCAGCCCCAGCATTTT. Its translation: CASSQKGTGSQPQHF.

The CDR3 DNA sequence: TGTGCCAGCAGCCGCGTTATAGCGGGGGGCGGTGAGCAGTTCTTC. It is translated as CASSRVIAGGGEQFF. The chain joins TRBV7-2 to TRBJ2-1, with 10 nucleotides matching TRBD2. Germline CDR1 and CDR2: SGHTA and FQGNSA. V dropped 5 bases and J dropped 9; count of bases not matched to a gene: 10. This CDR3 comprises 15 residues. Complete variable domain (other parts from reference TRBV7-2 and TRBJ2-1): GAGVSQSPSNKVTEKGKDVELRCDPISGHTALYWYRQSLGQGLEFLIYFQGNSAPDKSGLPSDRFSAERTGGSVSTLTIQRTQQEDSAVYLCASSRVIAGGGEQFFGPGTRLTVL.

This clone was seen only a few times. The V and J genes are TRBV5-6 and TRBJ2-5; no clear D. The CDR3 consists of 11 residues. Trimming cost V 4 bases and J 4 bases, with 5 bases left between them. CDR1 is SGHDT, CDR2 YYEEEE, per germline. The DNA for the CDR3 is TGTGCCAGCAGCCAGCGAGAGACCCAGTACTTC. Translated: CASSQRETQYF. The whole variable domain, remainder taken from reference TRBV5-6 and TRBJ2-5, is DAGVTQSPTHLIKTRGQQVTLRCSPKSGHDTVSWYQQALGQGPQFIFQYYEEEERQRGNFPDRFSGHQFPNYSSELNVNALLLGDSALYLCASSQRETQYFGPGTRLLVL.